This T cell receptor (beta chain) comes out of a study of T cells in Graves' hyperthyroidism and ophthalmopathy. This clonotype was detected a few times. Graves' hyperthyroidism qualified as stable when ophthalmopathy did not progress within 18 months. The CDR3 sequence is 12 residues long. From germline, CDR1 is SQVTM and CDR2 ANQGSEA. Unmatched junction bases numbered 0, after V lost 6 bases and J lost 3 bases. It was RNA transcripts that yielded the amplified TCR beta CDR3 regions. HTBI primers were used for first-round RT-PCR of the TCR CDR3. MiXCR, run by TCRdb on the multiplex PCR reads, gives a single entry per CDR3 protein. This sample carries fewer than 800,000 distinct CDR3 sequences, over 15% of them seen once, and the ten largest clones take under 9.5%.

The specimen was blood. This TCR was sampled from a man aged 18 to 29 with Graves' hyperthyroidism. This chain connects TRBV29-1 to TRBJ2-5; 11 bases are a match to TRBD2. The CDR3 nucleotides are TGCAGCGTGGGACTAGCGGAAGAGACCCAGTACTTC. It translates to CSVGLAEETQYF.